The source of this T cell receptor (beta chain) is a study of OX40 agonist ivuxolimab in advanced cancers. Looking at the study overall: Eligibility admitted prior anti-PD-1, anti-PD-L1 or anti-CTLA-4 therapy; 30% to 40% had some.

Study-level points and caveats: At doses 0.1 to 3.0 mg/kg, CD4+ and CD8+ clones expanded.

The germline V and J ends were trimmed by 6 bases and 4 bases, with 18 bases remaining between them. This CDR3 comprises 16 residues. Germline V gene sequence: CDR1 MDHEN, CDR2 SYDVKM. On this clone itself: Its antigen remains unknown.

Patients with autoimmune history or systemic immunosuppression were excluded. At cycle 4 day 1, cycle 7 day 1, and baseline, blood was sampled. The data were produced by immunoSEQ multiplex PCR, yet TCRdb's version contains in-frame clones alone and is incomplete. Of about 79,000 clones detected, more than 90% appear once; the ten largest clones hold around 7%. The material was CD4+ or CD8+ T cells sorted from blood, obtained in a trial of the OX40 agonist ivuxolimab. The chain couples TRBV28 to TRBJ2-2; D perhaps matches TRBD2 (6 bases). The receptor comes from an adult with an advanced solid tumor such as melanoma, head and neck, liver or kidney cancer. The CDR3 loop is CASSTWGEAATGELFF. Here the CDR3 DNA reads TGTGCCAGCAGCACTTGGGGGGAGGCGGCCACCGGGGAGCTGTTTTTT.